This T cell receptor beta chain was identified in a study of blood T cell repertoires in COVID-19. Assay used: immunoSEQ multiplex PCR; TCRdb lists only in-frame clones, some missing. The sample includes about 200,000 clones, about 82% of them seen just once. The germline CDR1 and CDR2 sequences are LGHNA and YNFKEQ. The length of the CDR3 is 16 residues. Losses at the gene ends were 0 bases for V and 5 bases for J; bases not matched to a gene: 5. This chain uses TRBV4-2 with TRBJ2-2; 8 bases fit TRBD1. Source material: PBMCs or T cells enriched from blood (not recorded which). This clonotype was obtained from a middle-aged man with acute COVID-19. The CDR3 sequence is CASSQDLHRGTGELFF. In DNA form, the CDR3 reads TGTGCCAGCAGCCAAGATTTGCACAGGGGGACCGGGGAGCTGTTTTTT.